The 18 T cell receptor beta chains in this list originate from one sample, sequenced in a study of T cells expressing NK-cell markers. TCRdb re-called the 5' RACE reads, yielding one record per CDR3 amino acid sequence without DNA. The record lists some 150,000 distinct CDR3 sequences, of which the ten most abundant hold around a third. Sequencing was done on a sample of blood T cells: a sorted CD56 or NKG2C T cell subset, CD4+ or CD8+ T cells, or bulk PBMC T cells (not recorded which). The receptors were sampled from a woman between 50 and 59 years old in good health.

The genes are TRBV29-1 and TRBJ2-3; checking the TCRdb D call of TRBD2 is not possible without DNA. Germline loops: CDR1 SQVTM, CDR2 ANQGSEA. The CDR3 has 18 amino acids. This CDR3 reads CSVRGGTSGRVSTDTQYF.

V is TRBV4-1 and J is TRBJ2-1; TCRdb designates TRBD1, a call that cannot be tested without DNA. This CDR3 is 14 amino acids long. Looked up from germline, CDR1 is MGHRA and CDR2 is YSYEKL. The chain's CDR3 is CASSQDSAPNEQFF.

The chain joins TRBV2 to TRBJ1-2; TCRdb returns TRBD1, unconfirmable since there is no DNA. The CDR3 has 12 residues. CDR1 and CDR2 from the germline V gene are SNHLY and FYNNEI. The CDR3 loop is CASSDSPGRDTF.

This chain links TRBV5-1 with TRBJ1-5; the D call of TRBD1 rests on TCRdb alone, since no DNA is present to check it. This CDR3 region has 14 residues. Per the germline V gene, CDR1 is SGHRS and CDR2 is YFSETQ. CDR3: CASSPGEGNQPQHF.

V is TRBV7-9 and J is TRBJ1-5; the TCRdb call, TRBD1, lacks DNA for checking. This CDR3 contains 12 residues. The V gene's germline CDR1 is SEHNR and CDR2 FQNEAQ (reference sequence). The CDR3 here is CASSIQGQPQHF.

The genes are TRBV4-2 and TRBJ2-3; with no DNA, the TCRdb D assignment of TRBD2 cannot be verified. Germline V gene data show CDR1 as LGHNA and CDR2 as YNFKEQ. This CDR3 spans 16 amino acids. CDR3: CASSQPSLSGADTQYF.

V gene TRBV6-5 combines with J gene TRBJ2-3. The CDR3 is made up of 13 amino acids. Germline CDR1 and CDR2: MNHEY and SVGAGI. CDR3 protein: CASESESTDTQYF.

This chain joins TRBV11-3 and TRBJ2-1; TCRdb names TRBD2, which stays unverified in the absence of DNA. The CDR3 is 15 amino acids. CDR1 and CDR2 from the germline V gene are SGHNT and YENEEA. CDR3 loop: CASSLVGGLAYEQFF.

The chain uses TRBV5-5 and TRBJ1-1; there is no DNA to check the TCRdb D call of TRBD1. Germline V lookup: CDR1 SGHKS, CDR2 YYEKEE (reference sequence). CDR3 length: 14 amino acids. The CDR3 protein is CASSTLWGDTEAFF.

The chain recombines TRBV6-5 with TRBJ2-1. Germline loops: CDR1 MNHEY, CDR2 SVGAGI. The CDR3 is 17 amino acids. The CDR3 reads CASSYSSIADSYNEQFF.

V usage is TRBV9 and J usage is TRBJ2-1. Germline V lookup: CDR1 SGDLS, CDR2 YYNGEE. The CDR3 extends over 12 amino acids. CDR3 sequence reads: CASSPQTSEQFF.

The chain recombines TRBV3-1 with TRBJ2-1; TCRdb returns TRBD2, unconfirmable since there is no DNA. In germline, CDR1 is LGHDT, CDR2 YNNKEL (reference sequence). This CDR3 is 14 amino acids long. CDR3 in amino acids: CASRGTSDYNEQFF.

This CDR3 is CASSAGLAGDWTDTQYF. The rearrangement links TRBV7-9 to TRBJ2-3; TCRdb lists TRBD2, though no DNA is available to test this call. Germline-derived CDR1 and CDR2 are SEHNR and FQNEAQ (reference sequence). This CDR3 is 17 amino acids long.

The rearrangement joins TRBV3-1 to TRBJ2-3; lacking DNA, the TRBD2 call made by TCRdb goes unchecked. The CDR3 is made up of 15 amino acids. Germline values: CDR1 LGHDT, CDR2 YNNKEL (reference sequence). The CDR3 is CASSYGRWGTDTQYF.

The chain couples TRBV3-1 to TRBJ2-1; there is no DNA to check the TCRdb D call of TRBD2. Germline V gene lookup returns CDR1 LGHDT and CDR2 YNNKEL (reference sequence). The CDR3 has 19 amino acids. CDR3 sequence: CASSQDIGAGSATYNEQFF.

V and J are TRBV2 and TRBJ1-4. The CDR3 runs 13 residues. CDR1 SNHLY and CDR2 FYNNEI come from the germline V gene. This chain's CDR3 is CARQDPTNEKLFF.

The rearrangement joins TRBV7-6 to TRBJ2-5; TCRdb outputs TRBD1, but without DNA this stays unchecked. The CDR3 has 14 residues. Germline assignment: CDR1 SGHVS and CDR2 FNYEAQ. CDR3 loop: CASSSLQGKETQYF.

The chain links TRBV21-1 to TRBJ2-2; TCRdb outputs TRBD1, but without DNA this stays unchecked. TRBV21-1 is a pseudogene. The CDR3 is 14 residues long. This chain's CDR3 is CAKVRDFSHGELFF.